This T cell receptor (beta chain) is drawn from a study of blood T cell repertoires in COVID-19. Study in general: The United States, Italy and Spain supplied acute and convalescent COVID-19 samples.

Losses at the gene ends were 8 bases for V and 7 bases for J; bases not matched to a gene: 11. CDR1 and CDR2 from the germline V gene are MNHEY and SVGAGI. This CDR3 region has 15 residues. TCRdb's copy holds only in-frame clones and misses some; the assay was immunoSEQ multiplex PCR. This sample yields a few hundred thousand clones, of which 70% to 90% are seen a single time; 1.2% belongs to the top ten. This clonotype was sampled from a woman aged 18-30 years who had recovered from COVID-19. Source material: PBMCs or T cells enriched from blood (not recorded which). This chain uses TRBV6-5 with TRBJ2-7; the match to TRBD2 covers 13 bases. CDR3: CASGESGLAGSEQYF. In nucleotides, the CDR3 is TGTGCCAGCGGAGAGTCGGGACTAGCGGGGAGTGAGCAGTACTTC.